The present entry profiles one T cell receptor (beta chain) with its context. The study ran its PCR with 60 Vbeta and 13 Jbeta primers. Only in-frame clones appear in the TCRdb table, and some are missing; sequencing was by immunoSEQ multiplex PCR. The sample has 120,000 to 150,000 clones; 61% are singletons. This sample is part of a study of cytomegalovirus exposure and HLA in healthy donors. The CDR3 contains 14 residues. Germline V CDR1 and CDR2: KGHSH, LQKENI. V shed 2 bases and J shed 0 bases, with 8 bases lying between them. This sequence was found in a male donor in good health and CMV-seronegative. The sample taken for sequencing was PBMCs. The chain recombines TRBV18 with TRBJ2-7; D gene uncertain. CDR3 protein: CASSPNSYSYEQYF. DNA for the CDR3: TGTGCCAGCTCACCAAACAGTTACTCCTACGAGCAGTACTTC.